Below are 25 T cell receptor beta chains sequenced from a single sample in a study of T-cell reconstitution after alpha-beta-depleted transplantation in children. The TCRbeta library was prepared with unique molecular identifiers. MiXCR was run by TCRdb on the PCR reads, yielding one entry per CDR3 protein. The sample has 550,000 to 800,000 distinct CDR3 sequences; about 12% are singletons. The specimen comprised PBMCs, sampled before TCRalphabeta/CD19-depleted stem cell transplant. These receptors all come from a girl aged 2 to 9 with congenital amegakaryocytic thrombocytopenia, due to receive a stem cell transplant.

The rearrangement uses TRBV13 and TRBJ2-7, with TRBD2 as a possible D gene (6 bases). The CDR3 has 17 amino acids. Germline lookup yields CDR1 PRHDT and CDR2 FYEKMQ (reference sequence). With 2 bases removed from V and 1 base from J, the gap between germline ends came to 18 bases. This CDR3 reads CASSLLGGYNVSYEQYF. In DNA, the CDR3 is TGTGCCAGCAGCTTATTGGGGGGATACAACGTGTCCTACGAGCAGTACTTC.

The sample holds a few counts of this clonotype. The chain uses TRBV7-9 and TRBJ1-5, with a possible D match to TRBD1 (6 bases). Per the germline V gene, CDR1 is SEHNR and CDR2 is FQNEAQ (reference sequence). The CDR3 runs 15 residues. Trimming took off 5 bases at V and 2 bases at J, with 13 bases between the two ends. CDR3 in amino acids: CASSHAQGGNQPQHF. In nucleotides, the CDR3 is TGTGCCAGCAGCCATGCACAGGGTGGCAATCAGCCCCAGCATTTT. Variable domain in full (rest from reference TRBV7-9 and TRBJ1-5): DTGVSQNPRHKITKRGQNVTFRCDPISEHNRLYWYRQTLGQGPEFLTYFQNEAQLEKSRLLSDRFSAERPKGSFSTLEIQRTEQGDSAMYLCASSHAQGGNQPQHFGDGTRLSIL.

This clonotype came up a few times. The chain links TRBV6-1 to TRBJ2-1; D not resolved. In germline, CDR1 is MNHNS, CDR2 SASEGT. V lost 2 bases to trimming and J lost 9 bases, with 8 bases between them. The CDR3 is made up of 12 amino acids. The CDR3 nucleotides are TGTGCCAGCAGTGAAAATTGGGGTGAGCAGTTCTTC. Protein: CASSENWGEQFF.

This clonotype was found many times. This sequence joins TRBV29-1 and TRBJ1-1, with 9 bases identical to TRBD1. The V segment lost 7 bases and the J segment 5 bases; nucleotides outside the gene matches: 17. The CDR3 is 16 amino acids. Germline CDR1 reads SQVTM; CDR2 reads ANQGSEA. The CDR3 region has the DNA TGCAGCGCCAACCGGGACAGGGAATCACGGAGGACTGAAGCTTTCTTT. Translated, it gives CSANRDRESRRTEAFF.

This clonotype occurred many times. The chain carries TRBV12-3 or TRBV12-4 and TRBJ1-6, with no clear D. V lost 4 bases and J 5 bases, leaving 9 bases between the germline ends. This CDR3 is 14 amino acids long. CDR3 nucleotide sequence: TGTGCCAGCAGTTCAAGGGTTAATAATTCACCCCTCCACTTT. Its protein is CASSSRVNNSPLHF.

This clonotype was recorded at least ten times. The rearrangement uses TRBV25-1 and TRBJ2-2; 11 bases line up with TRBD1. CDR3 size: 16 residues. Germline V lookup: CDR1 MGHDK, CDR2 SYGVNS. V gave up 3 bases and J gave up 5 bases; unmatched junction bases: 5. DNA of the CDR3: TGTGCCAGCAGTGACCTCGGGACAGGGGGTACCGGGGAGCTGTTTTTT. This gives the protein CASSDLGTGGTGELFF. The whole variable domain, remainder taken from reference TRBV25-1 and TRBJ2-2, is EADIYQTPRYLVIGTGKKITLECSQTMGHDKMYWYQQDPGMELHLIHYSYGVNSTEKGDLSSESTVSRIRTEHFPLTLESARPSHTSQYLCASSDLGTGGTGELFFGEGSRLTVL.

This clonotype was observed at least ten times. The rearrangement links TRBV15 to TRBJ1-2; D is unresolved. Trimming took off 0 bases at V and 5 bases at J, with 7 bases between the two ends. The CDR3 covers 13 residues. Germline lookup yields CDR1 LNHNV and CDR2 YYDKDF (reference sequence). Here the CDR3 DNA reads TGTGCCACCAGCAGAGATCGAGCATATGGCTACACCTTC. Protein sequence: CATSRDRAYGYTF.

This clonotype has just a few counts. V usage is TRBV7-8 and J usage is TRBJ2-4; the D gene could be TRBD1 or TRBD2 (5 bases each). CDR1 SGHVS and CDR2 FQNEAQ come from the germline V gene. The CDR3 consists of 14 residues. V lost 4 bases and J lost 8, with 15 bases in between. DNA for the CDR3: TGTGCCAGCAGCTGGTGGGGGTCAGGAGACATTCAGTACTTC. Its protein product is CASSWWGSGDIQYF.

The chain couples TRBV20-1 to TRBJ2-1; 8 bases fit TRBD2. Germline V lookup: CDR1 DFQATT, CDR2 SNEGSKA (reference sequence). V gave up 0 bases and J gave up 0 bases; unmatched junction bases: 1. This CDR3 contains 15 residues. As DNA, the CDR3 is TGCAGTGCTAGAGATCTAGCGGGCTCCTACAATGAGCAGTTCTTC. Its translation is CSARDLAGSYNEQFF.

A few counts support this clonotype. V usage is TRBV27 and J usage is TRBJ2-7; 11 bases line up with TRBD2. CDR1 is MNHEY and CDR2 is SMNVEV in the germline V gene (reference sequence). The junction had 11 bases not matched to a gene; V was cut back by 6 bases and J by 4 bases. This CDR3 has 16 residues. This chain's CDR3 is CASRSSGRPNPYEQYF. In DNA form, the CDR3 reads TGTGCCAGCAGGTCTAGCGGGAGGCCCAACCCGTACGAGCAGTACTTC.

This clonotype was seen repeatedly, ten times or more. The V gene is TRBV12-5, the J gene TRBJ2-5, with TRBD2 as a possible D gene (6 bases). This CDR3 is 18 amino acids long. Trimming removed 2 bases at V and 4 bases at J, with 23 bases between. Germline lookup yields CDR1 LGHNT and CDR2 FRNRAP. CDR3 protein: CASGLKILGLSTPETQYF. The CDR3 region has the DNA TGTGCTAGTGGTTTGAAAATCTTGGGACTCTCAACGCCAGAGACCCAGTACTTC. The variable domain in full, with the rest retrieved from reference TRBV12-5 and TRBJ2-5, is DARVTQTPRHKVTEMGQEVTMRCQPILGHNTVFWYRQTMMQGLELLAYFRNRAPLDDSGMPKDRFSAEMPDATLATLKIQPSEPRDSAVYFCASGLKILGLSTPETQYFGPGTRLLVL.

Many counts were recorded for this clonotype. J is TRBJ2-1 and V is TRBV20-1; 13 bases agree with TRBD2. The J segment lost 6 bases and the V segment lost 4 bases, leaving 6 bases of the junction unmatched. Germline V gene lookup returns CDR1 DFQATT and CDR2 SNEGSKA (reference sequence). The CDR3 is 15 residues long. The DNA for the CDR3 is TGCAGTGCTACCCGACTAGCGGGAGGTCTCAATGAGCAGTTCTTC. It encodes CSATRLAGGLNEQFF.

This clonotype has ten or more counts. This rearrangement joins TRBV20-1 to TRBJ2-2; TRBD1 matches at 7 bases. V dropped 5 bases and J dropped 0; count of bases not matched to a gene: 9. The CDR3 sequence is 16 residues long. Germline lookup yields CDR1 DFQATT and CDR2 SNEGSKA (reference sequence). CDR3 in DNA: TGCAGTGCTGTGACCGGGACAGAGACGAACACCGGGGAGCTGTTTTTT. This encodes CSAVTGTETNTGELFF.

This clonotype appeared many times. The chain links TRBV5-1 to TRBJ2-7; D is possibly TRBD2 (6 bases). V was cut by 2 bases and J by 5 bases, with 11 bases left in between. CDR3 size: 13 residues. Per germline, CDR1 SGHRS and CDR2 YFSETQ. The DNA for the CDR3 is TGCGCCAGCAGCTTACCACTAGCCGACGAGCAGTACTTC. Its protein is CASSLPLADEQYF.

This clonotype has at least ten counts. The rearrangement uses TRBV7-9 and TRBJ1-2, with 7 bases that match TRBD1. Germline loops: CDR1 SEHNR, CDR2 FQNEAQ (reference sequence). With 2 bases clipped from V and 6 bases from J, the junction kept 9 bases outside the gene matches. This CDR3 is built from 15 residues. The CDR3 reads CASSLSLTGRNGYTF. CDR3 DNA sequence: TGTGCCAGCAGCTTATCCTTGACAGGGAGGAATGGCTACACCTTC.

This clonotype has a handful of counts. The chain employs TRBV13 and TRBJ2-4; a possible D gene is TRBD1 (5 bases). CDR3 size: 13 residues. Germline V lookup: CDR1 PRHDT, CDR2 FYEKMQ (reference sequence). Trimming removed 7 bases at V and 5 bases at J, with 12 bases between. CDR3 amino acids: CASMTAGQNIQYF. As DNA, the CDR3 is TGTGCCAGCATGACCGCAGGGCAAAACATTCAGTACTTC.

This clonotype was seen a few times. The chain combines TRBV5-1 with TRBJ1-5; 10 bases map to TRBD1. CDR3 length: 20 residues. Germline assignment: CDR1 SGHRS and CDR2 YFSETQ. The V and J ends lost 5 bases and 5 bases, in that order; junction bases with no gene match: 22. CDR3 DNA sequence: TGCGCCAGCAGTACCCAAATCGGGACAGGGGTATCTGTTGGACATCAGCCCCAGCATTTT. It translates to CASSTQIGTGVSVGHQPQHF.

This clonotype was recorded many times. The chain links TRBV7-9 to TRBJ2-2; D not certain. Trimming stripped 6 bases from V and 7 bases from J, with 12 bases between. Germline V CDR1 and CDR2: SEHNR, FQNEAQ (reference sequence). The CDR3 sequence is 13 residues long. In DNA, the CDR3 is TGTGCCAGCAGGGGGTTTGCTGTCGGGGAGCTGTTTTTT. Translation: CASRGFAVGELFF.

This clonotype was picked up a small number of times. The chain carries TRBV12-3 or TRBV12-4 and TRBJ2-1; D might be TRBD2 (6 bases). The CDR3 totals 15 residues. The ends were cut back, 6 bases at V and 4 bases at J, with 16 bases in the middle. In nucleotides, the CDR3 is TGTGCCAGCAGCCGGACTCCGGAGGGTTACAATGAGCAGTTCTTC. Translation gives CASSRTPEGYNEQFF.

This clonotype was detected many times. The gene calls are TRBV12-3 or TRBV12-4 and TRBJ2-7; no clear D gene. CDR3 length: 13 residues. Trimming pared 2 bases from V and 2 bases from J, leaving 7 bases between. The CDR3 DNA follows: TGTGCCAGCAGTTTATCCCAACCCTACGAGCAGTACTTC. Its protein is CASSLSQPYEQYF.

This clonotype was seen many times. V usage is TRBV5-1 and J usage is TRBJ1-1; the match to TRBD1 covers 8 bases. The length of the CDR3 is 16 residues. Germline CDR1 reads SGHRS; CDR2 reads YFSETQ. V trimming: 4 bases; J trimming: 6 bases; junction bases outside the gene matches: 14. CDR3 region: CASSPTGTGLFAEAFF. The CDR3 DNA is TGCGCCAGCAGCCCAACCGGGACAGGTCTTTTCGCTGAAGCTTTCTTT.

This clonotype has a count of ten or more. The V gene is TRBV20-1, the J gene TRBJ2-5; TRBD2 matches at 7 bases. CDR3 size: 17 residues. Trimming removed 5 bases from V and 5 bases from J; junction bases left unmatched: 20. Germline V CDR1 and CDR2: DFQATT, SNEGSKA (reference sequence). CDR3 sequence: CSAVGGRKGQYRETQYF. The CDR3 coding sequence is TGCAGTGCTGTGGGAGGGAGGAAAGGACAATATCGGGAGACCCAGTACTTC.

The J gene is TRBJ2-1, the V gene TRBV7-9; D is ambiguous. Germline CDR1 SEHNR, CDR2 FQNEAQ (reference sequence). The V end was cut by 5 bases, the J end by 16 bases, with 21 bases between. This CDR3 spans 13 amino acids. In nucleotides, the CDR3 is TGTGCCAGCAGCCACGCGTCGGCTGCGGTCCCCTTCTTC. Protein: CASSHASAAVPFF.

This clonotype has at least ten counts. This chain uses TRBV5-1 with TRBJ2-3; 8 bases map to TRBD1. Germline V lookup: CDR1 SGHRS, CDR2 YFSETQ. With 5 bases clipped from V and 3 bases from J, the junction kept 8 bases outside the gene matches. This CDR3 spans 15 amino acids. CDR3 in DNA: TGCGCCAGCAGTTGGGACAGGCCCGAAACAGATACGCAGTATTTT. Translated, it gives CASSWDRPETDTQYF. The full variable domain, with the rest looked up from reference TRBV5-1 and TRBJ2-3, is KAGVTQTPRYLIKTRGQQVTLSCSPISGHRSVSWYQQTPGQGLQFLFEYFSETQRNKGNFPGRFSGRQFSNSRSEMNVSTLELGDSALYLCASSWDRPETDTQYFGPGTRLTVL.

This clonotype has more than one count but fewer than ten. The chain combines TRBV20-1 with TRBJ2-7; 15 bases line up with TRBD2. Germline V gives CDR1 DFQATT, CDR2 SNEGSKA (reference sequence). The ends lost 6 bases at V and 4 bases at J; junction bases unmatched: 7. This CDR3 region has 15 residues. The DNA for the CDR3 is TGCAGTGCCCGCCCCGGGACTAGCGGGAGGTACGAGCAGTACTTC. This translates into CSARPGTSGRYEQYF.